This T cell receptor beta chain was recovered during a study of T cells in Graves' hyperthyroidism and ophthalmopathy. Amplification of TCR beta CDR3 regions used RNA as the template. HTBI primers were employed in a first-round RT-PCR of the TCR CDR3. TCRdb analysed the multiplex PCR reads with MiXCR anew, one entry per CDR3 protein. The data contain hundreds of thousands of distinct CDR3 sequences, 40% to 55% of them singletons. Hyperthyroidism in the patients, aged 18 to 65, was newly diagnosed and under 2 months in duration. CDR3 length equals 16 residues. CDR1 and CDR2 (germline): SGHTA, FQGTGA. V shed 4 bases, J shed 2 bases, and the junction held 3 bases outside the gene matches.

Sequenced: peripheral blood or thyroid tissue (not recorded which). The receptor's source is a woman aged 18 to 35 with Graves' hyperthyroidism. This chain links TRBV7-3 with TRBJ2-3; 13 nucleotides agree with TRBD2. In nucleotides, the CDR3 is TGTGCCAGCAGCTCCGGACTAGCGGGGGACACAGATACGCAGTATTTT. Protein: CASSSGLAGDTDTQYF.